These T cell receptor beta chains were read from a single sample in a study of OX40 agonist ivuxolimab in advanced cancers. Here immunoSEQ multiplex PCR was the method, and the copy in TCRdb shows in-frame clones only, minus some. Of 70,000 to 75,000 clones in the sample, roughly 82% were seen once. The sample in question was CD4+ or CD8+ T cells sorted from blood, obtained in a trial of the OX40 agonist ivuxolimab. The receptors stem from an adult with an advanced solid tumor such as melanoma, head and neck, liver or kidney cancer. Both conserved end residues are part of each CDR3. A D gene is named only where the DNA matches it firmly. Rows may omit the clone size; those that give it use once, few, many or a size class.

d_gene: .
v_gene: TRBV18
abundance: .
j_gene: TRBJ2-5
CDR3nt: TGTGCCAGCTCACCACAGGGAATGGAGACCCAGTACTTC
CDR3aa: CASSPQGMETQYF

d_gene: TRBD1
v_gene: TRBV10-3
abundance: once
j_gene: TRBJ2-7
CDR3nt: TGTGCCATCAGTGAGTCGGGCCGGGACAGGGGTTCCTACGAGCAGTACTTC
CDR3aa: CAISESGRDRGSYEQYF

d_gene: .
v_gene: TRBV7-8
abundance: once
j_gene: TRBJ2-1
CDR3nt: TGTGCCAGCAGCTTAGAAGGGTGGGCTAGTGAGCAGTTCTTC
CDR3aa: CASSLEGWASEQFF

d_gene: .
v_gene: TRBV29-1
abundance: .
j_gene: TRBJ1-1
CDR3nt: TGCAGCGTTGAAGGTCCACAGGGACTTAAAGCTTTCTTT
CDR3aa: CSVEGPQGLKAFF

d_gene: .
v_gene: TRBV2
abundance: .
j_gene: TRBJ1-1
CDR3nt: TGTGCCAGCAGCGACAGCTTGAACACTGAAGCTTTCTTT
CDR3aa: CASSDSLNTEAFF

d_gene: TRBD2
v_gene: TRBV9
abundance: .
j_gene: TRBJ2-5
CDR3nt: TGTGCCAGCAGCGTAGCGACTAGCGGGACACAAGAGACCCAGTACTTC
CDR3aa: CASSVATSGTQETQYF

d_gene: .
v_gene: TRBV7-8
abundance: few
j_gene: TRBJ1-5
CDR3nt: TGTGCCAGCAGCTTTTCCGGGGCGCCGAGCAATCAGCCCCAGCATTTT
CDR3aa: CASSFSGAPSNQPQHF

d_gene: TRBD1
v_gene: TRBV28
abundance: .
j_gene: TRBJ2-7
CDR3nt: TGTGCCAGCAGGTCCGGGACAGGGCTAACCGAGCAGTACTTC
CDR3aa: CASRSGTGLTEQYF

d_gene: .
v_gene: TRBV7-8
abundance: .
j_gene: TRBJ1-6
CDR3nt: TGTGCCAGCAGCTTTGGGACGAACGGGAATAATTCACCCCTCCACTTT
CDR3aa: CASSFGTNGNNSPLHF

d_gene: .
v_gene: TRBV11-2
abundance: .
j_gene: TRBJ1-2
CDR3nt: TGTGCCAGCAGCCTGGAAGGGGCCAGTGTAGGCGGCTACACCTTC
CDR3aa: CASSLEGASVGGYTF

d_gene: .
v_gene: TRBV5-6
abundance: .
j_gene: TRBJ2-3
CDR3nt: TGTGCCAGCAGCTTAAACAGAGCAGATACGCAGTATTTT
CDR3aa: CASSLNRADTQYF

d_gene: .
v_gene: TRBV7-2
abundance: once
j_gene: TRBJ1-3
CDR3nt: TGTGCCAGCAGCTTAAACGGGGGTTCTGGAAACACCATATATTTT
CDR3aa: CASSLNGGSGNTIYF

d_gene: .
v_gene: TRBV7-9
abundance: .
j_gene: TRBJ2-7
CDR3nt: TGTGCCAGCAGCCGGGGGTGGGAGCAGTACTTC
CDR3aa: CASSRGWEQYF

d_gene: .
v_gene: TRBV5-1
abundance: .
j_gene: TRBJ1-1
CDR3nt: TGCGCCAGCAGCCAGACAGTGAACACTGAAGCTTTCTTT
CDR3aa: CASSQTVNTEAFF

d_gene: TRBD1
v_gene: TRBV7-9
abundance: .
j_gene: TRBJ2-6
CDR3nt: TGTGCCAGCAGCGTACTACCGGGACAGGGGGGCTCTGGGGCCAACGTCCTGACTTTC
CDR3aa: CASSVLPGQGGSGANVLTF

d_gene: .
v_gene: TRBV7-2
abundance: .
j_gene: TRBJ2-1
CDR3nt: TGTGCCAGCAGCTTAGCGGGTTCGGCGGGGAACAATGAGCAGTTCTTC
CDR3aa: CASSLAGSAGNNEQFF